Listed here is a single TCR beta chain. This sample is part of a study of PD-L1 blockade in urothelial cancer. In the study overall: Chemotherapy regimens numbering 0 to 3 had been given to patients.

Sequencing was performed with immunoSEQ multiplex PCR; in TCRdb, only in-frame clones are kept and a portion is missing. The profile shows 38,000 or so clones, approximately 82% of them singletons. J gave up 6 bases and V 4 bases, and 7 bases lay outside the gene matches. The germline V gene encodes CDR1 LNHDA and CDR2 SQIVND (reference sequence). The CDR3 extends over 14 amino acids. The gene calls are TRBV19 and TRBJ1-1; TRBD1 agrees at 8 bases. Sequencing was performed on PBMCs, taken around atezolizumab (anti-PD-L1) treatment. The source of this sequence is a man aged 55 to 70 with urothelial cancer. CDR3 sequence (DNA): TGTGCCAGTAGTAACGGACAGGGAGGGCCTGAAGCTTTCTTT. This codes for CASSNGQGGPEAFF.